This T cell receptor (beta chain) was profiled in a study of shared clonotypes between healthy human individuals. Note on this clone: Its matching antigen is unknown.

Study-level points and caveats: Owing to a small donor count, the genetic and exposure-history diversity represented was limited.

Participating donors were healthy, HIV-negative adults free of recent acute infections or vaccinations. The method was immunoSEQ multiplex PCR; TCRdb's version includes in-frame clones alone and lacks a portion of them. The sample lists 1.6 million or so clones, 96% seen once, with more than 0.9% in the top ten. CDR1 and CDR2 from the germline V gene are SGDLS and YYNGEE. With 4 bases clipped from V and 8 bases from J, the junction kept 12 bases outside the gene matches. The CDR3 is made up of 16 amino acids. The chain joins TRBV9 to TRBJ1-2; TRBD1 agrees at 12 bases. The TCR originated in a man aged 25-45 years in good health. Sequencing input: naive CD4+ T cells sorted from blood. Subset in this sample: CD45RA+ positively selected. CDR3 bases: TGTGCCAGCAGCCCCCCCCTCTGGGACAGGGGGCCAGGCTACACCTTC. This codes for CASSPPLWDRGPGYTF. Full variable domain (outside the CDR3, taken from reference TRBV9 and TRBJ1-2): DSGVTQTPKHLITATGQRVTLRCSPRSGDLSVYWYQQSLDQGLQFLIQYYNGEERAKGNILERFSAQQFPDLHSELNLSSLELGDSALYFCASSPPLWDRGPGYTFGSGTRLTVV.